These 22 T cell receptor beta chains came from one sample sequenced in a study of regulatory T cells in long-lasting Graves disease. Time point meaning: persistent/refractory GD, antithyroid drugs over 5 years with positive TRAb. PBMC-derived RNA was used for the TCR library. For TCR beta, libraries came from iRepertoire HTBI primers and Arm-PCR of CDR3 regions. TCRdb reprocessed the multiplex PCR reads with MiXCR, giving one entry per CDR3 protein. The sample has roughly 700,000 distinct CDR3 sequences, around 30% seen once; the top ten hold 40% to 55%. The material was peripheral blood mononuclear cells (PBMCs), obtained when the disease was refractory, from a patient treated with antithyroid drugs. These receptor sequences come from a female donor with Graves disease.

This clonotype was observed a handful of times. V is TRBV6-2 or TRBV6-3 and J is TRBJ1-4; a weak D match, TRBD1 (5 bases). Germline lookup yields CDR1 MNHEY and CDR2 SVGEGT. CDR3 length: 12 amino acids. V was cut by 5 bases and J by 7 bases, with 8 bases left in between. As DNA, the CDR3 is TGTGCCAGCAGTGTAGGGGTTGAAAAACTGTTTTTT. Amino acids: CASSVGVEKLFF.

The rearrangement joins TRBV20-1 to TRBJ1-2; unclear D gene. This CDR3 has 12 residues. Per germline, CDR1 DFQATT and CDR2 SNEGSKA (reference sequence). V was shortened by 6 bases and J by 6 bases, with 14 bases between the two germline ends. The CDR3 sequence is CSALNQEDGYTF. Here the CDR3 DNA reads TGCAGTGCACTCAATCAGGAGGATGGCTACACCTTC.

With respect to this clonotype: A much larger clone lies a single base off, so this may be a read error. The chain couples TRBV11-1 to TRBJ1-1, with TRBD1 identical over 9 bases. The CDR3 runs 15 residues. V lost 5 bases and J lost 6; bases outside the gene matches: 10. The germline CDR1 and CDR2 sequences are SGHAT and FQDESV (reference sequence). CDR3 DNA: TGTGCCAGCAGCCAGTACAGGGGGCGAGGTGCTGAAGCTTTCTTT. Translation gives CASSQYRGRGAEAFF.

CDR3 bases: TGTGCCAGCAGCTTCAAGCGTCCCCTGAACACTGAAGCTTTCTTT. Its protein product is CASSFKRPLNTEAFF. The chain recombines TRBV7-3 with TRBJ1-1; D ambiguous. The length of the CDR3 is 15 residues. V was clipped by 3 bases and J by 0 bases, with 11 bases between them. From germline, CDR1 is SGHTA and CDR2 FQGTGA.

This clonotype occurred many times. The chain uses TRBV12-3 or TRBV12-4 and TRBJ1-1; possible D gene TRBD1, 6 bases. V lost 5 bases to trimming and J lost 0 bases, with 13 bases between them. The CDR3 sequence is 15 residues long. In DNA form, the CDR3 reads TGTGCCAGCAGTCCCATCAGGGGAATGAACACTGAAGCTTTCTTT. It codes for CASSPIRGMNTEAFF.

This clonotype was counted between two and nine times. The chain combines TRBV11-2 with TRBJ2-7; 8 nucleotides line up with TRBD2. The trim removed 5 bases at V and 3 bases at J, leaving 6 bases unmatched. The CDR3 runs to 14 residues. Germline CDR1 reads SGHAT; CDR2 reads FQNNGV. CDR3 DNA: TGTGCCAGCAGCCGACTAGCGCGTGTCTACGAGCAGTACTTC. Its protein is CASSRLARVYEQYF. The whole variable domain, filled in from reference TRBV11-2 and TRBJ2-7, reads EAGVAQSPRYKIIEKRQSVAFWCNPISGHATLYWYQQILGQGPKLLIQFQNNGVVDDSQLPKDRFSAERLKGVDSTLKIQPAKLEDSAVYLCASSRLARVYEQYFGPGTRLTVT.

The chain carries TRBV29-1 and TRBJ2-1; no clear D gene. CDR1 and CDR2 from the germline V gene are SQVTM and ANQGSEA. With 2 bases removed from V and 0 bases from J, the gap between germline ends came to 14 bases. The CDR3 extends over 16 amino acids. CDR3 nucleotide sequence: TGCAGCGTTGAATCGTCCAGGCCGAGCTCCTACAATGAGCAGTTCTTC. Residues: CSVESSRPSSYNEQFF.

The chain is built from TRBV20-1 and TRBJ2-7; 8 bases match TRBD1. J was trimmed by 2 bases and V by 2 bases; bases with no gene match: 8. The CDR3 spans 15 residues. The germline V gene has CDR1 DFQATT and CDR2 SNEGSKA (reference sequence). CDR3 coding DNA: TGCAGTGCTAGACCCCGGACAGGGACCACCTACGAGCAGTACTTC. It codes for CSARPRTGTTYEQYF.

The rearrangement uses TRBV29-1 and TRBJ2-7; perhaps TRBD2 as D (5 bases). V lost 5 bases, J lost 2 bases, and 13 bases lay in between. The CDR3 is 13 amino acids. CDR1 and CDR2 (germline): SQVTM, ANQGSEA. The CDR3 is CSVLLASPYEQYF. CDR3 bases: TGCAGCGTTCTATTAGCGTCGCCCTACGAGCAGTACTTC.

The chain joins TRBV19 to TRBJ1-1; tentatively, D is TRBD1 (5 bases). Germline V gene lookup returns CDR1 LNHDA and CDR2 SQIVND (reference sequence). This CDR3 has 15 amino acids. The ends were cut back, 3 bases at V and 0 bases at J, with 11 bases in the middle. The CDR3 region is CASSIPGLMNTEAFF. CDR3 nucleotide sequence: TGTGCCAGTAGTATCCCGGGACTGATGAACACTGAAGCTTTCTTT.

The chain combines TRBV20-1 with TRBJ1-5, with 8 nucleotides matching TRBD1. V shed 4 bases and J 3 bases; nucleotides not matched to a gene: 11. CDR3 size: 16 residues. Germline V lookup: CDR1 DFQATT, CDR2 SNEGSKA (reference sequence). The CDR3: CSAKKTGQVDNQPQHF. CDR3 nucleotide sequence: TGCAGTGCTAAGAAGACGGGACAGGTTGACAATCAGCCCCAGCATTTT.

This clonotype was detected a few times. The chain uses TRBV12-3 or TRBV12-4 and TRBJ1-4; tentative D call: TRBD1 (6 bases). V lost 6 bases to trimming and J lost 3 bases, with 14 bases between them. The CDR3 consists of 15 residues. The CDR3 sequence: CASRTGPGANEKLFF. In DNA, the CDR3 is TGTGCCAGCAGAACAGGGCCCGGGGCTAATGAAAAACTGTTTTTT.

This clonotype was seen a handful of times. The chain carries TRBV2 and TRBJ1-6; D not resolved. The CDR3 length is 13 residues. Germline values: CDR1 SNHLY, CDR2 FYNNEI. Trimming removed 7 bases at V and 9 bases at J, with 13 bases between. CDR3 region: CASKQVEISPLHF. The CDR3 DNA follows: TGTGCCAGCAAACAAGTGGAGATTTCACCCCTCCACTTT.

The genes are TRBV11-3 and TRBJ2-1; D tentatively reads TRBD1 or TRBD2 (5 bases each). CDR3 size: 15 residues. V lost 3 bases, J lost 0 bases, and 9 bases lay in between. Germline values: CDR1 SGHNT, CDR2 YENEEA. CDR3 sequence (DNA): TGTGCCAGCAGCTTGGGGACGTTCTCCTACAATGAGCAGTTCTTC. Protein sequence: CASSLGTFSYNEQFF.

The J gene is TRBJ1-1, the V gene TRBV5-4, with D uncertain. Trimming left V 5 bases short and J 1 base short, with 18 bases between. CDR3 length: 16 amino acids. The V gene's germline CDR1 is SGHNT and CDR2 YYREEE (reference sequence). CDR3 nucleotide sequence: TGTGCCAGCAGGAAAGCTGTCACAGTAGAGAACACTGAAGCTTTCTTT. As protein: CASRKAVTVENTEAFF. The entire variable domain, with the rest obtained from reference TRBV5-4 and TRBJ1-1, is as follows: ETGVTQSPTHLIKTRGQQVTLRCSSQSGHNTVSWYQQALGQGPQFIFQYYREEENGRGNFPPRFSGLQFPNYSSELNVNALELDDSALYLCASRKAVTVENTEAFFGQGTRLTVV.

The V call is TRBV9, the J call TRBJ2-3, with TRBD2 matching 9 bases. CDR3 length equals 17 residues. Trimming at V came to 1 base and at J to 4 bases, leaving 10 bases not matched to a gene. The germline V gene encodes CDR1 SGDLS and CDR2 YYNGEE. The CDR3 DNA reads as TGTGCCAGCAGCGTACCTAGCGGGGTCATTTCAGCAGATACGCAGTATTTT. Protein: CASSVPSGVISADTQYF.

The table lists this clonotype with a few counts. The chain carries TRBV20-1 and TRBJ1-5; D gene uncertain. The CDR3 sequence is 15 residues long. Trimming removed 3 bases at V and 1 base at J, with 13 bases between. Germline loops: CDR1 DFQATT, CDR2 SNEGSKA (reference sequence). DNA of the CDR3: TGCAGTGCTAGTTACGGTCGAGGGAGCAATCAGCCCCAGCATTTT. Its translation is CSASYGRGSNQPQHF.

This clonotype has ten or more counts. The rearrangement uses TRBV12-3 or TRBV12-4 and TRBJ2-7; D gene uncertain. Trimming took off 3 bases at V and 4 bases at J, with 7 bases between the two ends. The CDR3 runs to 12 residues. CDR3 coding DNA: TGTGCCAGCAGTTTGCCAGAATACGAGCAGTACTTC. It encodes CASSLPEYEQYF.

This clonotype has a single count. The genes are TRBV15 and TRBJ2-1; D uncertain. Germline V gene data show CDR1 as LNHNV and CDR2 as YYDKDF (reference sequence). Trimming cost V 0 bases and J 5 bases, with 8 bases left between them. The CDR3 contains 14 residues. CDR3 residues: CATSRDRAHNEQFF. The CDR3 nucleotides read TGTGCCACCAGCAGAGATAGAGCCCACAATGAGCAGTTCTTC.

The sample holds a few counts of this clonotype. V gene TRBV6-1 combines with J gene TRBJ1-2; D possibly corresponds to TRBD1 (5 bases). CDR1 is MNHNS, CDR2 SASEGT, per germline. The CDR3 runs to 13 residues. The germline V and J ends were trimmed by 5 bases and 3 bases, with 10 bases remaining between them. CDR3 nucleotides: TGTGCCAGCAGTCGAGGGGAACACTATGGCTACACCTTC. Encoded protein: CASSRGEHYGYTF.

The rearrangement uses TRBV19 and TRBJ2-5, with unresolved D. This CDR3 spans 15 amino acids. Germline V CDR1 and CDR2: LNHDA, SQIVND (reference sequence). Trimming took off 5 bases at V and 1 base at J, with 14 bases between the two ends. The CDR3 is CASSPGYRSQETQYF. DNA of the CDR3: TGTGCCAGTAGTCCAGGTTACAGAAGCCAAGAGACCCAGTACTTC.

The chain couples TRBV19 to TRBJ1-6, with a possible D match to TRBD1 (6 bases). Trimming removed 6 bases at V and 7 bases at J, with 13 bases between. The length of the CDR3 is 14 residues. The germline V gene encodes CDR1 LNHDA and CDR2 SQIVND (reference sequence). The CDR3 loop reads CASRYWTANSPLHF. The CDR3 nucleotides read TGTGCCAGTAGGTACTGGACAGCCAATTCACCCCTCCACTTT.